This TCR beta chain was identified during a study of human T cells and chemical hapten exposure. Study-wide findings and caveats: A positive correlation with patch test score was found for PT1 expanded TCR counts.

Germline values: CDR1 SQVTM, CDR2 ANQGSEA. This CDR3 is built from 15 residues. Trimming left V 6 bases short and J 3 bases short, with 17 bases between. The time point is: pre-sensitization, week 0. Described treatment: therapeutic diphenylcyclopropenone sensitization with weekly scalp DPC. It was unfractionated whole blood from which total RNA was extracted. TCRdb reprocessed the RACE reads with MiXCR, giving one entry per CDR3 protein. The data show tens of thousands of distinct CDR3 sequences, 9% to 12% seen once. Regarding this clonotype: What it recognizes is unknown.

The material was whole blood, obtained in connection with sensitization to the hapten diphenylcyclopropenone (DPC). This TCR was sampled from a middle-aged man with alopecia areata. Some clones in this sample may be carry-over from other donors' samples. The chain employs TRBV29-1 and TRBJ2-2; D is possibly TRBD1 or TRBD2 (5 bases each). The CDR3 loop is CSVVPGPHYTGELFF. The CDR3 nucleotides read TGCAGCGTGGTACCGGGACCTCACTACACCGGGGAGCTGTTTTTT.